This T cell receptor (beta chain) was sequenced for a study of T cells in Graves' hyperthyroidism and ophthalmopathy. Across the whole study: Peripheral blood was obtained at initial diagnosis, preceding any treatment. Study conclusions and caveats: Researchers report that a 13 V-J model separated ophthalmopathy from stable hyperthyroidism.

Points on this clonotype: Its antigen remains unidentified.

Authors of the study amplified TCR beta CDR3 regions from RNA transcripts. Using the HTBI primer set, a first-round RT-PCR was run on the TCR CDR3. TCRdb used MiXCR to reprocess the multiplex PCR reads, holding one entry per CDR3 protein. The repertoire holds hundreds of thousands of distinct CDR3 sequences, with 38% as singletons. Diagnosing involved the use of clinical symptoms, serum thyroxine and TRAb, thyroid ultrasound and orbital computed tomography. Source material for PBMCs was about 10 ml fresh peripheral blood. Material for sequencing was blood. This receptor was obtained from a man between 18 and 29 years old with Graves' hyperthyroidism.

CDR3 region: CASSEVGQGHTGELFF. The CDR3 DNA is TGTGCCAGCAGCGAGGTGGGACAGGGGCACACCGGGGAGCTGTTTTTT. This rearrangement joins TRBV7-6 to TRBJ2-2; 10 nucleotides align to TRBD1. The CDR3 runs 16 residues. V trimming: 5 bases; J trimming: 3 bases; junction bases outside the gene matches: 6. Germline CDR1 is SGHVS and CDR2 is FNYEAQ.